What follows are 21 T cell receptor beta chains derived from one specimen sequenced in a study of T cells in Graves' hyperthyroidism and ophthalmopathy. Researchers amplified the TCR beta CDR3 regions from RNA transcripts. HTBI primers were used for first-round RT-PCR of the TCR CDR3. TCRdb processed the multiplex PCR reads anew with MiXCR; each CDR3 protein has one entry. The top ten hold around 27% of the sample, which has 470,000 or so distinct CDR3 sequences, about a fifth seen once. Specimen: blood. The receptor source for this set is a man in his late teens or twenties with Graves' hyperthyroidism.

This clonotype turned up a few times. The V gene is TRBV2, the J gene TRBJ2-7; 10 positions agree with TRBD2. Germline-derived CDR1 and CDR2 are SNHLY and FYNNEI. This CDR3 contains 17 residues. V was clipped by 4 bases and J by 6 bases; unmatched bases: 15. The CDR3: CASSAASGLADISEQYF. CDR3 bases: TGTGCCAGCAGTGCCGCCTCAGGACTAGCGGACATCAGCGAGCAGTACTTC.

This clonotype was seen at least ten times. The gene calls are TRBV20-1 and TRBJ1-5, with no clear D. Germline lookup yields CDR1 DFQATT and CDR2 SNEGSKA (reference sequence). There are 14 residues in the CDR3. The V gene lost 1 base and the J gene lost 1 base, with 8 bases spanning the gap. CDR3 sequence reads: CSARVPSSNQPQHF. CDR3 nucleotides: TGCAGTGCTAGAGTTCCCTCGAGCAATCAGCCCCAGCATTTT.

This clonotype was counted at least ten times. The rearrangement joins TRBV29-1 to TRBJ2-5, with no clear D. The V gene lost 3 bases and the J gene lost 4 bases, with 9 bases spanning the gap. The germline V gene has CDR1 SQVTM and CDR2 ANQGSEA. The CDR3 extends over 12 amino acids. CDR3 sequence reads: CSVDTQTETQYF. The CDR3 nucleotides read TGCAGCGTTGATACCCAGACAGAGACCCAGTACTTC. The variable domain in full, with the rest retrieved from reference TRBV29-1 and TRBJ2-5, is SAVISQKPSRDICQRGTSLTIQCQVDSQVTMMFWYRQQPGQSLTLIATANQGSEATYESGFVIDKFPISRPNLTFSTLTVSNMSPEDSSIYLCSVDTQTETQYFGPGTRLLVL.

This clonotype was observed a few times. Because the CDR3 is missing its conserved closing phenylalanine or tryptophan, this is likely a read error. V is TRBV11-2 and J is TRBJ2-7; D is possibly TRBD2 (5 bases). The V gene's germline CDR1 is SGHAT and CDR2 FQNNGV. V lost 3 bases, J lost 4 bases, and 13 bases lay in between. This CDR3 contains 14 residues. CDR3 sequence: CASSFSDSGYEQYS. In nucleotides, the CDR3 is TGTGCCAGCAGCTTTTCTGATTCGGGGTACGAGCAGTACTCC.

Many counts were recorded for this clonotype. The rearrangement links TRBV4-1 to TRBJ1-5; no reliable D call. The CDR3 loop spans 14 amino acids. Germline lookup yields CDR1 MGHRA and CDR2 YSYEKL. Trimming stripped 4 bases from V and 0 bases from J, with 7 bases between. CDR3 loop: CASSLTLSNQPQHF. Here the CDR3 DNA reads TGCGCCAGCAGCCTGACACTTAGCAATCAGCCCCAGCATTTT.

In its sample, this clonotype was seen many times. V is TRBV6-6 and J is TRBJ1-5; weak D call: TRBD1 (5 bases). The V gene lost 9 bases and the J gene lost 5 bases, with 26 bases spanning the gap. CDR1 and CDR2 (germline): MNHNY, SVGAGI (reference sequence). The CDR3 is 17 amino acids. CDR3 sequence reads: CASLGAGHRTVHQPQHF. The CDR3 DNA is TGTGCCAGTCTCGGGGCAGGGCACAGAACGGTGCATCAGCCCCAGCATTTT.

Here the CDR3 DNA reads TGTGCCAGCTCACCCAAAGGATCGAACACCGGGGAGCTGTTTTTT. This sequence encodes CASSPKGSNTGELFF. The genes are TRBV18 and TRBJ2-2, with D uncertain. The V and J ends lost 3 bases and 0 bases respectively, with 8 bases between them. This CDR3 has 15 residues. Germline-derived CDR1 and CDR2 are KGHSH and LQKENI.

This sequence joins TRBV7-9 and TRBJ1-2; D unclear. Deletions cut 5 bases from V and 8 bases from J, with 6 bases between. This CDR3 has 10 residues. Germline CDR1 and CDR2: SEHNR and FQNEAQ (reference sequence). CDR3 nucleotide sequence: TGTGCCAGCAGCGGTCGAGGCTACACCTTC. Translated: CASSGRGYTF. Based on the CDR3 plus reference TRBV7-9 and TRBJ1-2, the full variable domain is DTGVSQNPRHKITKRGQNVTFRCDPISEHNRLYWYRQTLGQGPEFLTYFQNEAQLEKSRLLSDRFSAERPKGSFSTLEIQRTEQGDSAMYLCASSGRGYTFGSGTRLTVV.

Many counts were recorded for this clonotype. The chain's CDR3 is CASSIWLAPQETQYF. The CDR3 DNA follows: TGTGCCAGTAGTATTTGGCTAGCCCCTCAAGAGACCCAGTACTTC. The V and J genes are TRBV19 and TRBJ2-5; D might be TRBD2 (5 bases). This CDR3 contains 15 residues. Germline V CDR1 and CDR2: LNHDA, SQIVND (reference sequence). V lost 3 bases, J lost 2 bases, and 13 bases lay in between.

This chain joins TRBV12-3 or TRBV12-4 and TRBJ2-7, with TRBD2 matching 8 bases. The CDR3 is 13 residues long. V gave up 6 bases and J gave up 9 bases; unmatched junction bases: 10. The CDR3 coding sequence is TGTGCCAGCAGCCGAGGGACTAGGAATGTGCAGTACTTC. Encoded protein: CASSRGTRNVQYF.

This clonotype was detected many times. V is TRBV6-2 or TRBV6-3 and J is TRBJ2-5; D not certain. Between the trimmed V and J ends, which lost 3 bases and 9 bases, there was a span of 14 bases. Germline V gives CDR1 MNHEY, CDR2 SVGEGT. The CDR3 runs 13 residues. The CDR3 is CASSYRSGPSQYF. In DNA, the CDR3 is TGTGCCAGCAGTTATAGGTCAGGTCCGTCCCAGTACTTC.

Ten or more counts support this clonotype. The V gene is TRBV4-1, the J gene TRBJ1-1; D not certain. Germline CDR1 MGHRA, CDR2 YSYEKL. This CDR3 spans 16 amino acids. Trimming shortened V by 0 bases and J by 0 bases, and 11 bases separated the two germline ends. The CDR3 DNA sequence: TGCGCCAGCAGCCAAGAAGGTCCAGGAGTGAACACTGAAGCTTTCTTT. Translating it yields CASSQEGPGVNTEAFF.

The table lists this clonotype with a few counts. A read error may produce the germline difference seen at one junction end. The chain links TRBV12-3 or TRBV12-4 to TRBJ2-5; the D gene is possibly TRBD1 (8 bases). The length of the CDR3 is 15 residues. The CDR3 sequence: CASSERDRTQETKYF. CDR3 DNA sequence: TGTGCCAGCAGTGAGCGGGACAGGACGCAAGAGACCAAGTACTTC.

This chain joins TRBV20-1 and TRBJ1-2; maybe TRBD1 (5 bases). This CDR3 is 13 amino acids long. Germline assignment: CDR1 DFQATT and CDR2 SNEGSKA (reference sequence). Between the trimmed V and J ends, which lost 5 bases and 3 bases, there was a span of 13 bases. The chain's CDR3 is CSAPSRQYYGYTF. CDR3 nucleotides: TGCAGTGCTCCCTCCCGACAGTACTATGGCTACACCTTC.

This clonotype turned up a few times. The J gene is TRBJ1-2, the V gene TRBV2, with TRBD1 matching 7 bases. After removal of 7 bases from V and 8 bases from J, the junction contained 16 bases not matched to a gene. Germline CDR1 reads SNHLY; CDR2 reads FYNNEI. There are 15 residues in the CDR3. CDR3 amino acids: CASISQGGGRGGYTF. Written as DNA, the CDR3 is TGTGCCAGCATCAGTCAAGGGGGCGGTCGTGGAGGCTACACCTTC.

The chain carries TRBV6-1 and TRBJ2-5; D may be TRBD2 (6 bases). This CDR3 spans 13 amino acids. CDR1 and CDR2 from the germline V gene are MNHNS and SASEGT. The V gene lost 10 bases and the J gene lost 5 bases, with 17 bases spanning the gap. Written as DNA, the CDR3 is TGTGCCACCAGGCGACCGGGGGAGGAGACCCAGTACTTC. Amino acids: CATRRPGEETQYF.

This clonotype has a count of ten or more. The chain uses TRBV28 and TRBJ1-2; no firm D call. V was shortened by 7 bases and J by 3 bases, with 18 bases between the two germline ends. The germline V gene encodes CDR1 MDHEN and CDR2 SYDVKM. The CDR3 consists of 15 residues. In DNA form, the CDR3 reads TGTGCCAGCACCTATCTAGGTTCGGCGGACTATGGCTACACCTTC. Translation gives CASTYLGSADYGYTF.

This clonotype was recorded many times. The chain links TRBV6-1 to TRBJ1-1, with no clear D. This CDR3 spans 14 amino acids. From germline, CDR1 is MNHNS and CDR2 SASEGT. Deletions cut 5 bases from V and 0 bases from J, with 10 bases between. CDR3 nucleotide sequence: TGTGCCAGCAGTCCCTTGACCATGAACACTGAAGCTTTCTTT. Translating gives CASSPLTMNTEAFF.

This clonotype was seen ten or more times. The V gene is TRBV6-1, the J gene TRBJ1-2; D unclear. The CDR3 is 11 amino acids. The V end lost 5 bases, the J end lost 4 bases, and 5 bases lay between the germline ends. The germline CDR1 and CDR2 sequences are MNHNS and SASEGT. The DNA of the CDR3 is TGTGCCAGCAGTAAAAGCTATGGCTACACCTTC. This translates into CASSKSYGYTF.

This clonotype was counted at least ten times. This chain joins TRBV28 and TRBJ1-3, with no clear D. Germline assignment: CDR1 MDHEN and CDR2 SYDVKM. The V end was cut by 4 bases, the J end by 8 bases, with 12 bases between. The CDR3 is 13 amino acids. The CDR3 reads CASSSIAWDTIYF. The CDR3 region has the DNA TGTGCCAGCAGTTCGATAGCCTGGGACACCATATATTTT.

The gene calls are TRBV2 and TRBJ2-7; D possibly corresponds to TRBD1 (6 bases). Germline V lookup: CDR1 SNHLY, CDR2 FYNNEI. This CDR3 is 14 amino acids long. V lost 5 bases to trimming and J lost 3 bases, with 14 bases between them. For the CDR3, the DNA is TGTGCCAGCAGTACTCGAGGACAGATCTACGAGCAGTACTTC. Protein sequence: CASSTRGQIYEQYF.